Below, 29 T cell receptor beta chains from the same sample are listed, as sequenced in a study of beta chain features in type 1 diabetes. Of the isolated RNA, all was reverse transcribed, and so the sequenced material was expressed TCRB transcripts. Produced via immunoSEQ multiplex PCR; TCRdb's table is partial and in-frame only. The sample carries fewer than 650,000 clones, about 14% recorded once. The source material was naive CD4+ T cells from blood. The receptors were gathered from a young man in good health.

This clone has more than one count but fewer than ten. The chain uses TRBV18 and TRBJ1-2, with no clear D. The V gene's germline CDR1 is KGHSH and CDR2 LQKENI. The CDR3 extends over 15 amino acids. Trimming took 1 base from V and 6 from J, leaving 15 bases between them. For the CDR3, the DNA is TGTGCCAGCTCACCACAGGAGGGCTGGATAGATGGCTACACCTTC. Translation: CASSPQEGWIDGYTF. The full variable domain, completed using reference TRBV18 and TRBJ1-2, is NAGVMQNPRHLVRRRGQEARLRCSPMKGHSHVYWYRQLPEEGLKFMVYLQKENIIDESGMPKERFSAEFPKEGPSILRIQQVVRGDSAAYFCASSPQEGWIDGYTFGSGTRLTVV.

The chain carries TRBV7-9 and TRBJ2-2, with TRBD1 as a possible D gene (5 bases). Germline CDR1 and CDR2: SEHNR and FQNEAQ (reference sequence). CDR3 size: 13 residues. V was pared by 8 bases and J by 6 bases, with 13 bases between. The CDR3 here is CASEDLGPGELFF. Here the CDR3 DNA reads TGTGCCAGCGAGGACCTGGGGCCCGGGGAGCTGTTTTTT.

The J gene is TRBJ2-1, the V gene TRBV5-1; the match to TRBD2 covers 13 bases. V trimming: 4 bases; J trimming: 3 bases; junction bases outside the gene matches: 4. The CDR3 is 16 residues long. CDR1 is SGHRS and CDR2 is YFSETQ in the germline V gene. The CDR3 loop is CASSPRLAGGYNEQFF. The CDR3 DNA reads as TGCGCCAGCAGCCCCCGACTAGCGGGAGGCTACAATGAGCAGTTCTTC.

The chain joins TRBV18 to TRBJ2-3; 12 bases line up with TRBD2. V gave up 6 bases and J gave up 6 bases; unmatched junction bases: 4. CDR3 length equals 14 residues. The germline V gene encodes CDR1 KGHSH and CDR2 LQKENI. CDR3 in DNA: TGTGCCAGCTCCCCTAGCGGGAGGGCCGATACGCAGTATTTT. This translates into CASSPSGRADTQYF.

This clone has more than one count but fewer than ten. V and J are TRBV28 and TRBJ2-7; D not certain. V lost 3 bases and J 0 bases, leaving 6 bases between the germline ends. This CDR3 has 13 residues. The V gene's germline CDR1 is MDHEN and CDR2 SYDVKM. CDR3 nucleotide sequence: TGTGCCAGCAGTTTTTGGAGCTCCTACGAGCAGTACTTC. It specifies CASSFWSSYEQYF.

This chain uses TRBV6-1 with TRBJ1-5; the D is unclear. The germline V and J ends were trimmed by 4 bases and 0 bases, with 10 bases remaining between them. CDR1 and CDR2 (germline): MNHNS, SASEGT. The CDR3 is 15 residues long. The CDR3 is CASSGRQVSNQPQHF. CDR3 in DNA: TGTGCCAGCAGTGGGCGGCAGGTTAGCAATCAGCCCCAGCATTTT.

This clone was seen only a few times. The gene calls are TRBV23-1 and TRBJ1-5; a weak D match, TRBD1 (6 bases). TRBV23-1 is an open reading frame, and its role is uncertain. The V and J ends lost 2 bases and 9 bases respectively, with 17 bases between them. The CDR3 consists of 15 residues. CDR3 sequence: CASSQGGDGGVPQHF. CDR3 DNA: TGCGCCAGCAGTCAAGGGGGCGACGGGGGTGTGCCCCAGCATTTT.

The CDR3 DNA follows: TGTGCCAGCAGCTTCGGTAATAATTCACCCCTCCACTTT. It yields the protein CASSFGNNSPLHF. The chain combines TRBV7-9 with TRBJ1-6; no clear D gene. The CDR3 totals 13 residues. Trimming removed 3 bases at V and 5 bases at J, with 5 bases between. Per the germline V gene, CDR1 is SEHNR and CDR2 is FQNEAQ (reference sequence). The whole variable domain, remainder taken from reference TRBV7-9 and TRBJ1-6, is DTGVSQNPRHKITKRGQNVTFRCDPISEHNRLYWYRQTLGQGPEFLTYFQNEAQLEKSRLLSDRFSAERPKGSFSTLEIQRTEQGDSAMYLCASSFGNNSPLHFGNGTRLTVT.

Only a few counts were recorded for this clone. The gene calls are TRBV28 and TRBJ2-3; no clear D. From germline, CDR1 is MDHEN and CDR2 SYDVKM. The CDR3 runs to 15 residues. Trimming shortened V by 5 bases and J by 6 bases, and 18 bases separated the two germline ends. CDR3 residues: CASSLGRVPGDTQYF. The CDR3, as DNA: TGTGCCAGCAGTCTCGGACGAGTCCCCGGGGATACGCAGTATTTT.

J is TRBJ2-7 and V is TRBV10-3, with 9 nucleotides matching TRBD2. The CDR3 covers 16 residues. V lost 6 bases, J lost 5 bases, and 14 bases stayed unmatched. CDR1 ENHRY and CDR2 SYGVKD come from the germline V gene. The CDR3 DNA reads TGTGCCATCAGAGCAATTGGGACTAGCCCGACCCACGAGCAGTACTTC. Translating it yields CAIRAIGTSPTHEQYF.

This rearrangement joins TRBV6-5 to TRBJ1-5, with D possibly TRBD1 on 5 matching bases. This CDR3 has 14 residues. The V end lost 2 bases, the J end lost 4 bases, and 9 bases lay between the germline ends. Germline CDR1 and CDR2: MNHEY and SVGAGI. Here the CDR3 DNA reads TGTGCCAGCAGTTACGACAGAACTAATCAGCCCCAGCATTTT. It translates to CASSYDRTNQPQHF.

This clone was detected a few times. This chain uses TRBV14 with TRBJ1-1, with D perhaps matching TRBD1 (6 bases). The CDR3 runs 18 residues. Germline loops: CDR1 SGHDN, CDR2 FVKESK. Trimming removed 9 bases from V and 6 bases from J, with 32 bases in between. In DNA form, the CDR3 reads TGTGCCAGAGCTATCCCAAGTGGGGGCGAGATCGGGGGCGCTGAAGCTTTCTTT. Encoded protein: CARAIPSGGEIGGAEAFF.

The sample holds a few counts of this clone. This sequence joins TRBV7-9 and TRBJ1-6, with unresolved D. The CDR3 covers 16 residues. Per germline, CDR1 SEHNR and CDR2 FQNEAQ (reference sequence). Trimming took off 5 bases at V and 8 bases at J, with 19 bases between the two ends. CDR3 protein: CASSPWKGRVDSPLHF. Written as DNA, the CDR3 is TGTGCCAGCAGCCCATGGAAAGGGCGAGTTGATTCACCCCTCCACTTT.

This clone was seen more than once but under ten times. This chain uses TRBV23-1 with TRBJ2-7; D perhaps matches TRBD1 (6 bases). TRBV23-1 is an open reading frame, and its role is uncertain. The V end was cut by 1 base, the J end by 3 bases, with 13 bases between. This CDR3 has 15 residues. As DNA, the CDR3 is TGCGCCAGCAGTCAATGGGGGCAGGGAAGCTACGAGCAGTACTTC. Residues: CASSQWGQGSYEQYF.

This chain links TRBV7-3 with TRBJ1-1, with unresolved D. Trimming stripped 1 base from V and 4 bases from J, with 4 bases between. This CDR3 has 12 residues. Germline loops: CDR1 SGHTA, CDR2 FQGTGA. The CDR3 DNA is TGTGCCAGCAGCTTAAGTCGCACTGAAGCTTTCTTT. This encodes CASSLSRTEAFF.

The chain joins TRBV7-6 to TRBJ2-5, with D perhaps matching TRBD1 (5 bases). Germline V gene sequence: CDR1 SGHVS, CDR2 FNYEAQ. The V gene lost 5 bases and the J gene lost 5 bases, with 15 bases spanning the gap. The CDR3 contains 14 residues. The CDR3, as DNA: TGTGCCAGCAGCCAACCAGGGTTTCGGGAGACCCAGTACTTC. This sequence encodes CASSQPGFRETQYF.

The chain uses TRBV29-1 and TRBJ2-3, with D possibly TRBD1 on 6 matching bases. Germline-derived CDR1 and CDR2 are SQVTM and ANQGSEA. The germline V and J ends were trimmed by 7 bases and 4 bases, with 18 bases remaining between them. This CDR3 spans 14 amino acids. The CDR3, as DNA: TGCAGCGCCGACGTCACAGGGAGAGCAGATACGCAGTATTTT. Protein: CSADVTGRADTQYF.

The genes are TRBV11-3 and TRBJ2-7; 7 nucleotides match TRBD1. This CDR3 spans 14 amino acids. The germline CDR1 and CDR2 sequences are SGHNT and YENEEA. V was clipped by 4 bases and J by 1 base; unmatched bases: 4. The CDR3 loop is CASSYHRGSYEQYF. The CDR3 DNA reads as TGTGCCAGCAGCTATCACAGGGGATCCTACGAGCAGTACTTC.

The J gene is TRBJ2-7, the V gene TRBV25-1, with D perhaps matching TRBD2 (7 bases). The CDR3 sequence is 16 residues long. In germline, CDR1 is MGHDK, CDR2 SYGVNS. V shed 3 bases and J shed 2 bases, with 17 bases lying between them. The CDR3 nucleotides read TGTGCCAGCAGTGAGGCGGGGGCAGGGCGTACCTACGAGCAGTACTTC. The encoded protein is CASSEAGAGRTYEQYF.

The V and J genes are TRBV19 and TRBJ2-7, with D uncertain. Germline V lookup: CDR1 LNHDA, CDR2 SQIVND (reference sequence). Trimming cost V 3 bases and J 0 bases, with 15 bases left between them. This CDR3 contains 16 residues. The CDR3 here is CASSIRHQLNSYEQYF. In nucleotides, the CDR3 is TGTGCCAGTAGTATCCGGCACCAACTAAACTCCTACGAGCAGTACTTC.

This clone has just a few counts. The CDR3 reads CSPLPHEQYF. CDR3 DNA: TGCAGCCCACTCCCCCACGAGCAGTACTTC. The genes are TRBV20-1 and TRBJ2-7; D gene uncertain. Germline V gene sequence: CDR1 DFQATT, CDR2 SNEGSKA (reference sequence). The CDR3 contains 10 residues.

This rearrangement joins TRBV9 to TRBJ1-1; tentatively, D is TRBD1 (6 bases). CDR1 is SGDLS and CDR2 is YYNGEE in the germline V gene. V shed 3 bases and J shed 2 bases, with 14 bases lying between them. The CDR3 sequence is 15 residues long. The DNA of the CDR3 is TGTGCCAGCAGCGCTCAAGGACAGAGTAACACTGAAGCTTTCTTT. Its translation: CASSAQGQSNTEAFF. The variable domain in full, completed from reference TRBV9 and TRBJ1-1, reads DSGVTQTPKHLITATGQRVTLRCSPRSGDLSVYWYQQSLDQGLQFLIQYYNGEERAKGNILERFSAQQFPDLHSELNLSSLELGDSALYFCASSAQGQSNTEAFFGQGTRLTVV.

There are a few counts of this clone. This sequence joins TRBV7-9 and TRBJ2-1; 8 bases map to TRBD2. The trim removed 1 base at V and 7 bases at J, leaving 6 bases unmatched. This CDR3 spans 15 amino acids. In germline, CDR1 is SEHNR, CDR2 FQNEAQ (reference sequence). The CDR3 DNA is TGTGCCAGCAGCTTAGGAGCGGGAGCCACTAATGAGCAGTTCTTC. Amino acids: CASSLGAGATNEQFF.

This chain links TRBV11-3 with TRBJ2-2, with TRBD1 as a possible D gene (5 bases). The V and J ends lost 1 base and 0 bases respectively, with 12 bases between them. CDR1 is SGHNT and CDR2 is YENEEA in the germline V gene. CDR3 length: 17 amino acids. CDR3 in amino acids: CASSLAAPTANTGELFF. The CDR3 nucleotides read TGTGCCAGCAGCTTAGCTGCCCCGACAGCGAACACCGGGGAGCTGTTTTTT.

The rearrangement joins TRBV11-2 to TRBJ2-7; 10 bases align to TRBD2. J lost 2 bases, V lost 7 bases, and 5 bases had no gene match. The CDR3 is made up of 14 amino acids. Germline CDR1 is SGHAT and CDR2 is FQNNGV. CDR3 in amino acids: CASTLAGVPYEQYF. The CDR3, as DNA: TGTGCCAGCACCCTAGCGGGAGTCCCCTACGAGCAGTACTTC. The full variable domain, completed using reference TRBV11-2 and TRBJ2-7, is EAGVAQSPRYKIIEKRQSVAFWCNPISGHATLYWYQQILGQGPKLLIQFQNNGVVDDSQLPKDRFSAERLKGVDSTLKIQPAKLEDSAVYLCASTLAGVPYEQYFGPGTRLTVT.

The rearrangement joins TRBV4-3 to TRBJ1-4; D may be TRBD1 (5 bases). The CDR3 loop spans 16 amino acids. V was clipped by 0 bases and J by 5 bases, with 13 bases between them. Germline V CDR1 and CDR2: LGHNA, YSLEER. Here the CDR3 DNA reads TGCGCCAGCAGCCAAGATCCGGGGCAGTTCAATGAAAAACTGTTTTTT. Residues: CASSQDPGQFNEKLFF.

The chain is built from TRBV6-5 and TRBJ1-5, with 7 bases aligning to TRBD1. CDR1 and CDR2 (germline): MNHEY, SVGAGI. V dropped 5 bases and J dropped 3; count of bases not matched to a gene: 7. The CDR3 is 15 amino acids. CDR3 sequence reads: CASSPGQLYNQPQHF. The CDR3 DNA follows: TGTGCCAGCAGTCCGGGACAGCTTTACAATCAGCCCCAGCATTTT.

This chain links TRBV12-5 with TRBJ2-3, with D possibly matching TRBD2 (5 bases). The CDR3 length is 13 residues. The germline V and J ends were trimmed by 3 bases and 5 bases, with 9 bases remaining between them. Germline V gives CDR1 LGHNT, CDR2 FRNRAP. The CDR3 DNA is TGTGCTAGTGGTTTCGCCGGGGAAGATACGCAGTATTTT. Amino acids: CASGFAGEDTQYF.

This clone was seen a few times. The V and J genes are TRBV28 and TRBJ2-7, with D uncertain. Germline V CDR1 and CDR2: MDHEN, SYDVKM. V lost 11 bases and J lost 2, with 16 bases in between. The CDR3 extends over 13 amino acids. The DNA for the CDR3 is TGTGCCTCCCTCGGAAACAGAGCCTACGAGCAGTACTTC. Protein product: CASLGNRAYEQYF.